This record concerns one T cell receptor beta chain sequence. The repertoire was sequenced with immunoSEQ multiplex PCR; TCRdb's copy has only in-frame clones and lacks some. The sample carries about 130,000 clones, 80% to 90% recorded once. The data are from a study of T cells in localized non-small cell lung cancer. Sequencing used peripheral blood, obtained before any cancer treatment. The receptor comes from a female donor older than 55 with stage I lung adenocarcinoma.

The CDR3 region is CATSRASEATGYTF. As DNA, the CDR3 is TGTGCCACCAGCAGAGCTTCTGAGGCGACGGGCTACACCTTC. This rearrangement joins TRBV15 to TRBJ1-2, with D hard to call. Germline CDR1 LNHNV, CDR2 YYDKDF (reference sequence). V lost 1 base to trimming and J lost 8 bases, with 14 bases between them. The CDR3 is made up of 14 amino acids.